This entry lists 15 T cell receptor beta chains sequenced from one sample in a study of T cells expressing NK-cell markers. After re-calling the 5' RACE reads, TCRdb lists one entry per CDR3 protein, DNA absent. The sample's table shows about 380,000 distinct CDR3 sequences. The sample taken for sequencing was blood T cells: a sorted CD56 or NKG2C T cell subset, CD4+ or CD8+ T cells, or bulk PBMC T cells (not recorded which). The source is a man aged 18-75 years in good health.

The chain couples TRBV6-1 to TRBJ2-1; the TCRdb call, TRBD2, lacks DNA for checking. The V gene's germline CDR1 is MNHNS and CDR2 SASEGT. This CDR3 has 15 residues. CDR3 amino acids: CASTLAAPSYNEQFF.

The CDR3 protein is CASSLWLGQSSSEAFF. This sequence joins TRBV28 and TRBJ1-1; the D call from TCRdb, TRBD1, cannot be confirmed without DNA. The length of the CDR3 is 16 residues. Germline V gives CDR1 MDHEN, CDR2 SYDVKM.

V usage is TRBV7-8 and J usage is TRBJ1-1. CDR1 SGHVS and CDR2 FQNEAQ come from the germline V gene. This CDR3 spans 14 amino acids. This chain's CDR3 is CASSLRGRDTEAFF. Looking up the rest from reference TRBV7-8 and TRBJ1-1 gives the full variable domain: GAGVSQSPRYKVAKRGQDVALRCDPISGHVSLFWYQQALGQGPEFLTYFQNEAQLDKSGLPSDRFFAERPEGSVSTLKIQRTQQEDSAVYLCASSLRGRDTEAFFGQGTRLTVV.

The rearrangement uses TRBV29-1 and TRBJ1-2; absent DNA, TCRdb's TRBD1 call cannot be checked. The CDR3 runs 13 residues. Germline CDR1 SQVTM, CDR2 ANQGSEA. The CDR3 protein is CSVVQAPRDGYTF.

The chain has TRBV7-9 and TRBJ1-4. The CDR3 length is 15 residues. CDR1 is SEHNR and CDR2 is FQNEAQ in the germline V gene (reference sequence). CDR3 sequence: CASSPRETANEKLFF.

The J gene is TRBJ2-3, the V gene TRBV5-1; checking the TCRdb D call of TRBD2 is not possible without DNA. The germline gives CDR1 SGHRS, CDR2 YFSETQ. The CDR3 is made up of 15 amino acids. The chain's CDR3 is CASSLGREGTDTQYF.

J is TRBJ1-5 and V is TRBV5-1. The CDR3 is 13 amino acids. Germline CDR1 SGHRS, CDR2 YFSETQ. The CDR3 sequence: CASRAGRDQPQHF.

The CDR3 region is CASSLTGRPLHF. This chain links TRBV7-8 with TRBJ1-6; the D call of TRBD1 rests on TCRdb alone, since no DNA is present to check it. The CDR3 consists of 12 residues. From germline, CDR1 is SGHVS and CDR2 FQNEAQ.

This chain connects TRBV5-1 to TRBJ2-7; lacking DNA, the TRBD1 call made by TCRdb goes unchecked. The CDR3 consists of 14 residues. The germline V gene encodes CDR1 SGHRS and CDR2 YFSETQ. CDR3 sequence: CASSQLGGRYEQYF.

The rearrangement joins TRBV7-2 to TRBJ2-2; the TCRdb D gene call, TRBD1, has no DNA to confirm it. The germline gives CDR1 SGHTA, CDR2 FQGNSA. This CDR3 comprises 15 residues. CDR3 sequence reads: CASSLVGAATGELFF.

The chain recombines TRBV19 with TRBJ2-1; TCRdb returns TRBD2, unconfirmable since there is no DNA. The CDR3 runs 14 residues. In germline, CDR1 is LNHDA, CDR2 SQIVND (reference sequence). The CDR3 sequence: CASASQGQVDEQFF. The full variable domain, completed using reference TRBV19 and TRBJ2-1, is DGGITQSPKYLFRKEGQNVTLSCEQNLNHDAMYWYRQDPGQGLRLIYYSQIVNDFQKGDIAEGYSVSREKKESFPLTVTSAQKNPTAFYLCASASQGQVDEQFFGPGTRLTVL.

CDR3 protein: CATSGPSGGTQYF. J is TRBJ2-5 and V is TRBV24-1; the TRBD2 assignment by TCRdb is unverifiable without DNA. The CDR3 length is 13 residues. Germline values: CDR1 KGHDR, CDR2 SFDVKD.

V and J are TRBV2 and TRBJ2-5; there is no DNA to check the TCRdb D call of TRBD2. Looked up from germline, CDR1 is SNHLY and CDR2 is FYNNEI. This CDR3 is 16 amino acids long. The CDR3 here is CASSARGGWVTQTQYF.

This sequence joins TRBV5-6 and TRBJ2-3; TCRdb's D call of TRBD2 is untestable without DNA. Germline CDR1 reads SGHDT; CDR2 reads YYEEEE. The CDR3 spans 13 residues. This chain's CDR3 is CASSRSWEHTQYF.

V and J are TRBV6-1 and TRBJ1-5; without DNA, the TCRdb call of TRBD1 cannot be checked. The CDR3 contains 14 residues. Germline-derived CDR1 and CDR2 are MNHNS and SASEGT. The CDR3 sequence is CASLDRLSNQPQHF.